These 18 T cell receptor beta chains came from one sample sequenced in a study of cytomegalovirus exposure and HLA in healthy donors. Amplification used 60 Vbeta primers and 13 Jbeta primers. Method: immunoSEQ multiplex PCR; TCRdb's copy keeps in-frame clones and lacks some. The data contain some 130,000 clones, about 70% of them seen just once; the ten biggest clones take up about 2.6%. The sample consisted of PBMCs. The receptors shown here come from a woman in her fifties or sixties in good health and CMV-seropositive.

CDR3 coding DNA: TGTGCCAGTAGTAAGACTGCTGGCACTGAAGCTTTCTTT. Its protein is CASSKTAGTEAFF. The V gene is TRBV19, the J gene TRBJ1-1; no reliable D call. Germline assignment: CDR1 LNHDA and CDR2 SQIVND (reference sequence). This CDR3 contains 13 residues. The V end was cut by 4 bases, the J end by 4 bases, with 10 bases between.

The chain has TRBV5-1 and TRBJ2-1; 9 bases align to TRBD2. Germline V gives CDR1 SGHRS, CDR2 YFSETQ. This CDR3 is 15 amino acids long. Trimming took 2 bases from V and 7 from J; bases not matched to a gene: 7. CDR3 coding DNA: TGCGCCAGCAGCTTAGCGGGGGGCCTGGTTAATGAGCAGTTCTTC. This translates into CASSLAGGLVNEQFF.

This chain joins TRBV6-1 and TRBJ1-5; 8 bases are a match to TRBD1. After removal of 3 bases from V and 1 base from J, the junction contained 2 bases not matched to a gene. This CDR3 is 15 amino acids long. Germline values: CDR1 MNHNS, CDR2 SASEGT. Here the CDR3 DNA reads TGTGCCAGCAGTGAGGACAGGGTCAGCAATCAGCCCCAGCATTTT. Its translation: CASSEDRVSNQPQHF.

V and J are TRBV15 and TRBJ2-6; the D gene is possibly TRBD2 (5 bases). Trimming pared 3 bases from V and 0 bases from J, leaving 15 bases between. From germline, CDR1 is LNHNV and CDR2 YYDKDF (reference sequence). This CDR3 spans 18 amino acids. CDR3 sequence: CATSSKDGGFSGANVLTF. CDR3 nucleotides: TGTGCCACCAGCAGTAAGGACGGCGGGTTCTCTGGGGCCAACGTCCTGACTTTC.

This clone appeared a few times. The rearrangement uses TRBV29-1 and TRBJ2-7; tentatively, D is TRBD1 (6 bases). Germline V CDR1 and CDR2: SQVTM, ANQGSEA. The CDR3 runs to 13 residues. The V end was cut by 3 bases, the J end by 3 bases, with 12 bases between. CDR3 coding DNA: TGCAGCGTTGACAAGGCAGGGGACTACGAGCAGTACTTC. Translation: CSVDKAGDYEQYF.

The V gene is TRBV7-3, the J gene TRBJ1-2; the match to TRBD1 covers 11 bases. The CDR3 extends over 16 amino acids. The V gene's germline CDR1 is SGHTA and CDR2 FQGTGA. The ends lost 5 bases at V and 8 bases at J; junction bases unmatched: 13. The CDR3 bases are TGTGCCAGCAGCCCATCACAAGGACAGGGGGCTACGGGCTACACCTTC. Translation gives CASSPSQGQGATGYTF. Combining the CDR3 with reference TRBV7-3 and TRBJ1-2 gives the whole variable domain GAGVSQTPSNKVTEKGKYVELRCDPISGHTALYWYRQSLGQGPEFLIYFQGTGAADDSGLPNDRFFAVRPEGSVSTLKIQRTERGDSAVYLCASSPSQGQGATGYTFGSGTRLTVV.

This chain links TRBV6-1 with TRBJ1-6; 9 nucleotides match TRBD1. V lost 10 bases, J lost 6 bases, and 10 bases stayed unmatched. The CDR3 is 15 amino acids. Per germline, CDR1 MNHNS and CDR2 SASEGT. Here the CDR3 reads CATKGQGQSNSPLHF. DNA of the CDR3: TGTGCCACGAAGGGACAGGGTCAATCTAATTCACCCCTCCACTTT.

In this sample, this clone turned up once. CDR3 loop: CASRREEQYF. CDR3 sequence (DNA): TGTGCCAGCAGGCGCGAAGAGCAGTACTTC. The rearrangement joins TRBV25-1 to TRBJ2-7; D remains unclear. Germline V lookup: CDR1 MGHDK, CDR2 SYGVNS. Trimming took off 6 bases at V and 7 bases at J, with 7 bases between the two ends. The CDR3 runs 10 residues.

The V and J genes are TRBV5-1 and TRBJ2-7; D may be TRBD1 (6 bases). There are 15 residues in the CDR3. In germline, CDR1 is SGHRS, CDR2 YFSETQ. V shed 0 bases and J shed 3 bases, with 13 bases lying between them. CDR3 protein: CASSLGGRMVYEQYF. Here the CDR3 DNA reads TGCGCCAGCAGCTTGGGGGGGCGGATGGTCTACGAGCAGTACTTC.

CDR3 sequence: CATSREGQGVKLFF. Written as DNA, the CDR3 is TGTGCCACCAGCAGAGAAGGACAGGGAGTAAAACTGTTTTTT. This sequence joins TRBV15 and TRBJ1-4, with 8 bases aligning to TRBD1. The CDR3 covers 14 residues. V gave up 0 bases and J gave up 10 bases; unmatched junction bases: 4. Germline V gene sequence: CDR1 LNHNV, CDR2 YYDKDF (reference sequence).

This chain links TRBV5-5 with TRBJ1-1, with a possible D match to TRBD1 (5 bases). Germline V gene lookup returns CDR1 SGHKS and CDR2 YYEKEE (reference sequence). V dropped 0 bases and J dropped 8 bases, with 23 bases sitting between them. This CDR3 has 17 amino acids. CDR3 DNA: TGTGCCAGCAGCTTGGGCTTTCGGCAGGGCGGCGCCCCGGAAGCTTTCTTT. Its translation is CASSLGFRQGGAPEAFF.

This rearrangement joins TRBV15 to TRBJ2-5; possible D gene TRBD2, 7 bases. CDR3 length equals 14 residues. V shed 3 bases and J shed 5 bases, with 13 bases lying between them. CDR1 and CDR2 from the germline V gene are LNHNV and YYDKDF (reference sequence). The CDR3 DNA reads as TGTGCCACCAGCAGGATCGGGGGGCAGGAGACCCAGTACTTC. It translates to CATSRIGGQETQYF.

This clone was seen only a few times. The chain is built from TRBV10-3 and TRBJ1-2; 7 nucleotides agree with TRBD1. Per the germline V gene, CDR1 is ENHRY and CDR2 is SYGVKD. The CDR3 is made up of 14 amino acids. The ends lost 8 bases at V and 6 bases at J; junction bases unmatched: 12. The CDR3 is CAISAGGGGDGYTF. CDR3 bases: TGTGCCATCTCAGCGGGGGGAGGGGGCGATGGCTACACCTTC.

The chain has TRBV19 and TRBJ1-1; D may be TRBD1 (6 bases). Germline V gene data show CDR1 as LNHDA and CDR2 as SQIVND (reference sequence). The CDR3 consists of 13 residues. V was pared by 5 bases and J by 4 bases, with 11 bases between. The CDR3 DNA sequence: TGTGCCAGTAGTCCCACAGGGAGCACTGAAGCTTTCTTT. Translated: CASSPTGSTEAFF.

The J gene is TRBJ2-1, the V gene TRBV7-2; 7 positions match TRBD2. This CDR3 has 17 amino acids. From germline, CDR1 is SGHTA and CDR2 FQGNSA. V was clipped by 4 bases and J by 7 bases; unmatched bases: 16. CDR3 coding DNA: TGTGCCAGCAGCTCACCCCAGGTCGCGGGGGAAGTTAATGAGCAGTTCTTC. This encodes CASSSPQVAGEVNEQFF.

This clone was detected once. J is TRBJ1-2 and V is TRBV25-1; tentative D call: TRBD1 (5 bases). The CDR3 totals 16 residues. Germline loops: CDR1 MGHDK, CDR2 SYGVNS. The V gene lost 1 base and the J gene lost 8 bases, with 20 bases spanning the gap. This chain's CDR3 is CASSEFVRKGWGGYTF. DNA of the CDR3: TGTGCCAGCAGTGAATTCGTTAGGAAAGGGTGGGGCGGCTACACCTTC.

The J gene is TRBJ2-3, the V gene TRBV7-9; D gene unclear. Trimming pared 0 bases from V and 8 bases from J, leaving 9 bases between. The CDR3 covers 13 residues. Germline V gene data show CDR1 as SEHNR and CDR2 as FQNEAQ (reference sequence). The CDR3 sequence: CASSLAEVGTQYF. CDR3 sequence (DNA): TGTGCCAGCAGCTTAGCTGAGGTCGGTACGCAGTATTTT. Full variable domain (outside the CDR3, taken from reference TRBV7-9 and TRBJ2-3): DTGVSQNPRHKITKRGQNVTFRCDPISEHNRLYWYRQTLGQGPEFLTYFQNEAQLEKSRLLSDRFSAERPKGSFSTLEIQRTEQGDSAMYLCASSLAEVGTQYFGPGTRLTVL.

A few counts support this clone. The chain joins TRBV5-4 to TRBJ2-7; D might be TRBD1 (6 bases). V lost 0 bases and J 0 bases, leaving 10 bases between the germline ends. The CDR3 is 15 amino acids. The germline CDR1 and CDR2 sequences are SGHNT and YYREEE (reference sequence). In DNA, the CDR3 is TGTGCCAGCAGCTTGGTAGGACAGCCCTCCTACGAGCAGTACTTC. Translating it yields CASSLVGQPSYEQYF.